Sequencing of this T cell receptor beta chain was carried out in a study of shared clonotypes between healthy human individuals. Comments on this clone: Other DNA sequences in this sample translate to the same CDR3.

Sequencing used immunoSEQ multiplex PCR; TCRdb keeps in-frame clones, though not all of them. This sample has nearly 1,000,000 clones; around three quarters occur once, and the top ten carry about 1.5%. The sample consisted of memory CD4+ T cells sorted from blood. Subset described: CD45RA-negative fraction. The clonotype was recovered from a man between 18 and 29 years old in good health.

CDR3 DNA sequence: TGTGCCAGCAGCGGGACAGGGGAAGGCTACACCTTC. This gives the protein CASSGTGEGYTF. The V gene is TRBV6-5, the J gene TRBJ1-2; 10 nucleotides line up with TRBD1. V dropped 6 bases and J dropped 8; count of bases not matched to a gene: 3. Looked up from germline, CDR1 is MNHEY and CDR2 is SVGAGI. The CDR3 is 12 amino acids.